Each of the 17 T cell receptor beta chains below was sequenced from the same sample in a study of metastatic and nonmetastatic thyroid tumors. Among the patients, none had received any treatment before thyroid surgery. TCRdb ran MiXCR on the PCR reads. The table records tens of thousands of clones, 24% of them present only once. Sequencing was done on a sample of tumor tissue. These receptors were obtained from a female donor with papillary thyroid cancer or a benign thyroid nodule (not recorded which). Some clones in this sample may be carry-over from other donors' samples.

This clone has a count of ten or more. The V gene is TRBV20-1, the J gene TRBJ2-7, with TRBD2 identical over 12 bases. Germline V lookup: CDR1 DFQATT, CDR2 SNEGSKA (reference sequence). The CDR3 contains 14 residues. The V segment lost 5 bases and the J segment 6 bases; nucleotides outside the gene matches: 8. The CDR3 DNA reads TGCAGTGCTCCCCGACTAGCGGGAGCCTCCGAGCAGTACTTC. Its translation: CSAPRLAGASEQYF.

Details on this clone: Since the CDR3 does not end with the conserved phenylalanine or tryptophan, this likely comes from a read error. The limits of the CDR3 on the DNA are not certain, so only TCRdb's listed CDR3 is given. The chain is built from TRBV7-3 and TRBJ2-1. Germline V gene sequence: CDR1 SGHTA, CDR2 FQGTGA. The CDR3 region is 13 residues in length, termini included. CDR3 in amino acids: CASSLTSYNERFL.

This clone was picked up a small number of times. V usage is TRBV20-1 and J usage is TRBJ1-5; D uncertain. V was pared by 0 bases and J by 9 bases, with 18 bases between. Looked up from germline, CDR1 is DFQATT and CDR2 is SNEGSKA (reference sequence). This CDR3 is built from 15 residues. CDR3 residues: CSARDPATVGLPQHF. The DNA of the CDR3 is TGCAGTGCTAGAGATCCGGCGACGGTAGGGTTGCCCCAGCATTTT.

This clone appeared a few times. Just one base apart from a much larger clone, this may be a read error. The same CDR3 can be traced to other DNA sequences in this sample. V and J are TRBV11-1 and TRBJ2-2; D is possibly TRBD1 or TRBD2 (5 bases each). Germline CDR1 is SGHAT and CDR2 is FQDESV (reference sequence). This CDR3 has 16 amino acids. The CDR3 loop is CASSLVPGMNTGELFF. DNA of the CDR3: TGTGCCAGCAGCTTAGTTCCAGGGATGAACACCGGGGAGCTGTTTTTC.

The chain is built from TRBV6-2 or TRBV6-3 and TRBJ2-1; D not resolved. This CDR3 spans 19 amino acids. Trimming removed 2 bases from V and 3 bases from J, with 23 bases in between. CDR1 MNHEY and CDR2 SVGEGT come from the germline V gene. The CDR3 here is CASSYGLGRYLDGYNEQFF. The CDR3 DNA follows: TGTGCCAGCAGTTACGGATTGGGAAGGTACTTAGACGGCTACAATGAGCAGTTCTTC.

The chain couples TRBV7-6 to TRBJ1-1; D remains ambiguous. Germline CDR1 SGHVS, CDR2 FNYEAQ. V lost 1 base, J lost 3 bases, and 9 bases lay in between. The CDR3 runs 14 residues. The CDR3 sequence: CASSLGVLDTEAFF. For the CDR3, the DNA is TGTGCCAGCAGCTTAGGAGTCTTGGACACTGAAGCTTTCTTT.

This clone was seen only a few times. The gene calls are TRBV15 and TRBJ1-3; D perhaps matches TRBD1 (5 bases). The CDR3 totals 17 residues. The ends were cut back, 5 bases at V and 4 bases at J, with 21 bases in the middle. Germline V gene lookup returns CDR1 LNHNV and CDR2 YYDKDF (reference sequence). The DNA of the CDR3 is TGTGCCACCAGCTCCCGAGTGAGTCAGGGACGGGGAAACACCATATATTTT. Translation gives CATSSRVSQGRGNTIYF. Full variable domain (missing parts from reference TRBV15 and TRBJ1-3): DAMVIQNPRYQVTQFGKPVTLSCSQTLNHNVMYWYQQKSSQAPKLLFHYYDKDFNNEADTPDNFQSRRPNTSFCFLDIRSPGLGDTAMYLCATSSRVSQGRGNTIYFGEGSWLTVV.

The chain carries TRBV20-1 and TRBJ1-1, with a tentative D call TRBD1 (5 bases). With 5 bases removed from V and 7 bases from J, the gap between germline ends came to 17 bases. The CDR3 contains 13 residues. CDR1 is DFQATT and CDR2 is SNEGSKA in the germline V gene (reference sequence). The CDR3 nucleotides read TGCAGTGCTTACCAGGCGGGGGACGATGAAGCTTTCTTT. The encoded protein is CSAYQAGDDEAFF.

There are a few counts of this clone. This chain connects TRBV7-2 to TRBJ2-7; D might be TRBD2 (5 bases). CDR1 and CDR2 (germline): SGHTA, FQGNSA. This CDR3 spans 14 amino acids. Trimming removed 0 bases at V and 5 bases at J, with 11 bases between. The CDR3 DNA reads as TGTGCCAGCAGCTTAGCGGGATCGAGGGACGAGCAGTACTTC. Residues: CASSLAGSRDEQYF.

The sample holds many counts of this clone. V usage is TRBV28 and J usage is TRBJ2-6; no definite D call. Looked up from germline, CDR1 is MDHEN and CDR2 is SYDVKM. The CDR3 spans 15 residues. The germline V and J ends were trimmed by 5 bases and 0 bases, with 8 bases remaining between them. The DNA of the CDR3 is TGTGCCAGCAGTCTCAGGTCCTCTGGGGCCAACGTCCTGACTTTC. It specifies CASSLRSSGANVLTF.

The chain is built from TRBV2 and TRBJ1-3; D ambiguous. Trimming took off 4 bases at V and 0 bases at J, with 4 bases between the two ends. The germline CDR1 and CDR2 sequences are SNHLY and FYNNEI. The CDR3 extends over 13 amino acids. The CDR3 sequence is CASSATSGNTIYF. DNA for the CDR3: TGTGCCAGCAGTGCGACCTCTGGAAACACCATATATTTT.

This clone was detected ten times or more. The sample has other DNA sequences that encode this CDR3 too. The chain recombines TRBV25-1 with TRBJ2-7, with 7 bases identical to TRBD2. J lost 7 bases, V lost 1 base, and 13 bases had no gene match. The CDR3 covers 16 residues. The germline V gene has CDR1 MGHDK and CDR2 SYGVNS. CDR3 sequence (DNA): TGTGCCAGCAGTGAATTTGGGGGAGGGCCCTCGGGAGAGCAGTACTTC. It yields the protein CASSEFGGGPSGEQYF.

This clone counts as medium-sized. The rearrangement joins TRBV19 to TRBJ1-2, with D possibly being TRBD1 (5 bases). The germline V and J ends were trimmed by 6 bases and 0 bases, with 14 bases remaining between them. The CDR3 runs to 15 residues. The germline gives CDR1 LNHDA, CDR2 SQIVND (reference sequence). For the CDR3, the DNA is TGTGCCAGTAGGGCTACAGGAAAGACTAACTATGGCTACACCTTC. Translated: CASRATGKTNYGYTF.

This clone was detected many times. The chain combines TRBV4-3 with TRBJ1-1; a possible D gene is TRBD1 (6 bases). V dropped 4 bases and J dropped 3 bases, with 18 bases sitting between them. The CDR3 is 16 amino acids. CDR1 and CDR2 (germline): LGHNA, YSLEER. The CDR3 region has the DNA TGCGCCAGCAGCCCGGCGTGGGGGGCCGGTTACACTGAAGCTTTCTTT. It codes for CASSPAWGAGYTEAFF.

This clone was seen at least ten times. The chain joins TRBV18 to TRBJ2-7; the match to TRBD2 covers 13 bases. V was pared by 3 bases and J by 4 bases, with 12 bases of the junction left unmatched. Germline lookup yields CDR1 KGHSH and CDR2 LQKENI. The CDR3 extends over 18 amino acids. CDR3 loop: CASSPSLTSGRARYEQYF. CDR3 DNA sequence: TGTGCCAGCTCACCGAGTCTCACTAGCGGGAGGGCCCGGTACGAGCAGTACTTC. Combining the CDR3 with reference TRBV18 and TRBJ2-7 gives the whole variable domain NAGVMQNPRHLVRRRGQEARLRCSPMKGHSHVYWYRQLPEEGLKFMVYLQKENIIDESGMPKERFSAEFPKEGPSILRIQQVVRGDSAAYFCASSPSLTSGRARYEQYFGPGTRLTVT.

This chain uses TRBV6-1 with TRBJ1-1, with D possibly being TRBD1 (6 bases). The CDR3 runs to 17 residues. CDR1 is MNHNS, CDR2 SASEGT, per germline. Trimming removed 7 bases from V and 4 bases from J, with 25 bases in between. The CDR3 sequence is CASMIHQGREFGTEAFF. The CDR3 nucleotides are TGTGCCAGCATGATCCATCAGGGGAGAGAGTTCGGCACTGAAGCTTTCTTT.

This clone has just a few counts. The chain couples TRBV28 to TRBJ2-1; either TRBD1 or TRBD2 may fit D (5 bases each). The V end lost 5 bases, the J end lost 10 bases, and 12 bases lay between the germline ends. There are 12 residues in the CDR3. Germline CDR1 and CDR2: MDHEN and SYDVKM. The CDR3 loop reads CASSPRGFEQFF. The CDR3 coding sequence is TGTGCCAGCAGTCCCCGGGGCTTCGAGCAGTTCTTC.